This T cell receptor beta chain was obtained from a study of regulatory T cells in long-lasting Graves disease (dated by TCRdb to about 2021). In the study overall: Newly diagnosed Graves' disease patients had taken antithyroid drugs for less than 3 months. Patients with persistent Graves' disease were compared with patients with newly diagnosed Graves' disease using TCR sequencing and RNA sequencing of peripheral blood. The study was conducted in China and was registered as a clinical trial. A total of around 35 samples underwent TCR sequencing: about 13 from persistent and roughly 20 from newly diagnosed Graves' disease patients.

A word on this clonotype: This receptor's antigen is unknown. It may be a read error: a sequence one base away is much more abundant.

The sample's time point label, in plain terms: newly diagnosed GD, antithyroid drugs for less than 3 months. For both TCR sequencing and RNA sequencing, RNA was extracted from PBMCs in TRIzol. The diagnosis of Graves' disease was made according to American Thyroid Association guidelines. Patients were recruited from an endocrinology department in Xi'an, China. Each patient gave approximately 10 milliliters of peripheral blood, collected in an EDTA anticoagulant tube. Ficoll Paque Plus density gradient separation was used to isolate PBMCs, and no further T cell sorting was performed. An Agilent 2100 Bioanalyzer and agarose gel were used to assess RNA quality, and a NanoDrop 2000 was used to measure RNA concentration. Libraries were prepared through multiplex PCR. TCRdb shows the sequencer as Illumina HiSeq 4000. CDR3 regions were amplified by Arm-PCR with iRepertoire HTBI primers to construct TCR beta libraries. Gel purification was performed on PCR products prior to sequencing. The original pipeline was this. Across samples, roughly 60 TRBV and 15 or so TRBJ segments were identified and used for gene usage analysis of CDR3 amino acid clonotypes. Filtered high-quality paired reads were merged into contigs using COPE and FqMerger. BLAST was used to align contigs to the IMGT TRBV, TRBD and TRBJ reference genes, and CDR3 was defined following IMGT. Highly expanded clones were defined as clonotypes with a frequency above 0.1%. Shannon entropy was used to measure repertoire diversity, and the Gini coefficient was used to measure V-J evenness. A clonotype was considered public if more than one individual shared it. TCRdb redid the processing of the public reads, applying fastp at Q25 and MiXCR, and retained in-frame beta chains. Under each unique CDR3 protein, matching rows form one entry showing the most common genes and DNA. In this record, the V and J calls reflect TCRdb's handling and not the investigators' own analysis. The sample table holds more than 450,000 distinct CDR3 sequences, of which about 17% were seen once. The top ten constitute roughly an eighth of the sample.

After removal of 5 bases from V and 7 bases from J, the junction retains 7 bases not matched to a gene. Via the germline V gene, CDR1 is MRHNA and CDR2 SNTAGT. The CDR3 sequence holds 14 residues, the cysteine and phenylalanine included. The only DNA kept is the CDR3, 42 bases in frame from the first base. What the study reported, not specific to this receptor: Only peripheral blood was studied, because thyroid tissue, the primary lesion, was inaccessible. Sequencing and analysis were limited to the TCR beta chain. A larger number of public clonotypes was shared among persistent patients (fewer than 3,000) than among newly diagnosed patients (roughly 980). Compared with newly diagnosed patients, persistent Graves' disease patients had lower TCR Shannon entropy and fewer highly expanded clones, which suggests clonal expansion. The authors noted that the small sample size was a limitation that may lower accuracy. TRBV28, TRBJ1-2 and TRBJ2-5 were preferentially used in persistent disease, while TRBV20-1 and TRBJ2-1 were favored in newly diagnosed disease.

The same sample was also used in a study of T cells in Graves' hyperthyroidism and ophthalmopathy. According to the second study: Graves' hyperthyroidism was defined as stable when no progression to ophthalmopathy occurred over 18 months of follow-up. Hyperthyroidism patients were newly diagnosed, with disease duration under 2 months, and aged 18 to 65 years. Exclusion was applied to patients with uncontrolled infections, other autoimmune diseases, pregnancy or lactation. Diagnoses were established on the basis of clinical symptoms, serum thyroxine and TRAb, thyroid ultrasound, and orbital computed tomography. A first-round RT-PCR of the TCR CDR3 used the HTBI primer set with the Qiagen OneStep RT-PCR kit. Blood samples also contained most of the expanded thyroid clonotypes (frequency above 0.001), which suggests that blood repertoires may reflect thyroid immune responses. A 13 V-J signature model separated ophthalmopathy from stable hyperthyroidism, with about 90% sensitivity and roughly 81% specificity in cross-validation and 80%/75% in testing. In validation, the model predicted progression to ophthalmopathy with around 71% sensitivity and 72% to 75% specificity, a median of about 6.7 months before onset. To identify distinguishing TCR V-J signatures, a discovery cohort of roughly 100 patients was used, comprising 40 to 45 with Graves' ophthalmopathy and approximately 57 with stable Graves' hyperthyroidism. Whether ophthalmopathy could be predicted prospectively was tested in an independent validation cohort made up of under 20 hyperthyroidism patients plus 17 patients who later progressed to ophthalmopathy. For training and testing, the 100 or so patients in the discovery cohort were randomly divided in a 7:3 ratio. Thyroid tissue and blood T-cell repertoires from roughly 6 Graves' hyperthyroidism patients were also compared in the study. After blood sampling, hyperthyroidism patients were treated with methimazole at a starting dose of 30 mg daily, and ophthalmopathy patients were treated with high-dose intravenous methylprednisolone. The libraries were constructed in a second round of multiplex PCR and then size-selected and purified. Sequencing of the libraries was done on an Illumina HiSeq2000 using paired-end 100 bp reads. SOAPnuke was used to process the raw data, with reads discarded if the reads contained adapters or uncalled bases, had a mean Phred below 15, or lacked an exact constant-primer or identifier match. COPE v1.2.5 was used to merge the high-quality paired reads, and each unique nucleotide sequence was defined as a clonotype. Clonotypes were aligned to IMGT TRBV, TRBD and TRBJ reference segments using MiTCR v1.1. Only V-J combinations with frequency above 0.0001, covering about 99% of repertoires, were analysed. The TCS score was defined as F50 (clonal expansion) divided by E x V (chaos), with BLOSUM62-based TCRdist calculated between CDR3 peptides within each V-J. Welch's t-statistics and random forest reduced fewer than 550 V-J features to about 13, which were used in a naive Bayes classifier (R e1071). No statistical method was used to fix the sample size in advance, and group allocation was not hidden from the investigators. TCR Vbeta CDR3 sequencing of roughly 140 peripheral blood samples (under 45 ophthalmopathy, 75 or so hyperthyroidism and roughly 17 progressor patients) is reported in the paper.

Sequencing used peripheral blood mononuclear cells (PBMCs), obtained at new diagnosis, from a patient treated with antithyroid drugs. This receptor was taken from a man aged 35 to 55 with Graves disease. Donor details come from another sample of the same person, matched by shared clones. The rearrangement joined TRBV6-4 to TRBJ2-4; TRBD1 agrees with 8 junctional bases. The CDR3: CASSSLGQGNIQYF. DNA sequence: TGTGCCAGCAGTTCCCTAGGACAGGGCAACATTCAGTACTTC.